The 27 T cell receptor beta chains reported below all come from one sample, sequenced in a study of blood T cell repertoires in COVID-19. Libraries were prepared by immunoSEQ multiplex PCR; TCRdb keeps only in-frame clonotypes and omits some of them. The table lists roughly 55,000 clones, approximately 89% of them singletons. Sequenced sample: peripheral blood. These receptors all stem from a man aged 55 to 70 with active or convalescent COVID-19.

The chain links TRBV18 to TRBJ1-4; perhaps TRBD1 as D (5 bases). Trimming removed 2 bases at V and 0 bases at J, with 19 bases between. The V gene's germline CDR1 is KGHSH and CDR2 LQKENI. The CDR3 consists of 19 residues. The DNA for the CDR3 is TGTGCCAGCTCACCAGTGCTGAGACAGAGAACCGCAACTAATGAAAAACTGTTTTTT. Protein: CASSPVLRQRTATNEKLFF.

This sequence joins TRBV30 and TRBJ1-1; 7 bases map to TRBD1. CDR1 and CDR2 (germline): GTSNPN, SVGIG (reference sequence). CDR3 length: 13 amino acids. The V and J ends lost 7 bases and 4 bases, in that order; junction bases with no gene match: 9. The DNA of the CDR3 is TGTGCCTACATCAGGGGGGTAGGCACTGAAGCTTTCTTT. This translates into CAYIRGVGTEAFF.

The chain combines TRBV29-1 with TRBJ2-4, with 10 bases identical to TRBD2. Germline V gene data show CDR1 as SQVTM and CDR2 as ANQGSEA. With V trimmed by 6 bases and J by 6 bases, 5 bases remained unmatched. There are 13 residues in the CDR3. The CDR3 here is CSVQAGGLNIQYF. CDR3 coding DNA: TGCAGCGTCCAAGCGGGGGGGTTAAACATTCAGTACTTC.

The CDR3: CASSLIGGQGARETQYF. DNA of the CDR3: TGTGCCAGCAGCTTAATTGGAGGACAGGGGGCGCGAGAGACCCAGTACTTC. This chain links TRBV5-6 with TRBJ2-5; 11 bases align to TRBD1. Germline V CDR1 and CDR2: SGHDT, YYEEEE. The CDR3 length is 17 residues. The trim removed 2 bases at V and 4 bases at J, leaving 10 bases unmatched.

CDR3: CASSLDRGTSNQPQHF. Here the CDR3 DNA reads TGTGCCAGCAGCTTAGACAGGGGGACTAGCAATCAGCCCCAGCATTTT. V usage is TRBV7-2 and J usage is TRBJ1-5, with 8 bases that match TRBD1. V was clipped by 1 base and J by 0 bases; unmatched bases: 2. CDR1 is SGHTA, CDR2 FQGNSA, per germline. This CDR3 has 16 amino acids.

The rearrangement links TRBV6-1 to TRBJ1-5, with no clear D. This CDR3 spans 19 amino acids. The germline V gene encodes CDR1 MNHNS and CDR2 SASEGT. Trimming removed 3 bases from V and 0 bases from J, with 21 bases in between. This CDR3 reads CASSESGRRPPLSNQPQHF. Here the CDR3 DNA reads TGTGCCAGCAGTGAGAGTGGGAGACGGCCACCCCTTAGCAATCAGCCCCAGCATTTT.

CDR3 in DNA: TGTGCCAGCGGGGGACAGGTTCGCTACGAGCAGTACTTC. This gives the protein CASGGQVRYEQYF. The chain is built from TRBV12-3 or TRBV12-4 and TRBJ2-7; 8 nucleotides match TRBD1. Trimming removed 8 bases from V and 3 bases from J; junction bases left unmatched: 6. The CDR3 length is 13 residues.

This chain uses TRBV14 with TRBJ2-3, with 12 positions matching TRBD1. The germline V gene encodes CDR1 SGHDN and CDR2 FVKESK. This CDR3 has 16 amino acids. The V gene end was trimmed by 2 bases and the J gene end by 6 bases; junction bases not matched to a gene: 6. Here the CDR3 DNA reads TGTGCCAGCAGCCAAAGGCCGGGACAGGGGGCGGATACGCAGTATTTT. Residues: CASSQRPGQGADTQYF.

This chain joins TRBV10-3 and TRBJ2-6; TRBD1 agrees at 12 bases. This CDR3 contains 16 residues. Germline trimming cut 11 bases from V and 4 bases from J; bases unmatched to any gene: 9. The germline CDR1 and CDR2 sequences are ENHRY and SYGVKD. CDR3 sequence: CAAHPGQGAGANVLTF. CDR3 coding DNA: TGTGCCGCCCACCCGGGACAGGGGGCCGGGGCCAACGTCCTGACTTTC.

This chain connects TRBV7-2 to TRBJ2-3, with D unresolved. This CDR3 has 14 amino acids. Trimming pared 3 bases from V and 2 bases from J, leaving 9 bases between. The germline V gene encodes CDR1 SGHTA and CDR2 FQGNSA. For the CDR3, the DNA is TGTGCCAGCAGCTTGATCGGAGTCACAGATACGCAGTATTTT. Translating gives CASSLIGVTDTQYF.

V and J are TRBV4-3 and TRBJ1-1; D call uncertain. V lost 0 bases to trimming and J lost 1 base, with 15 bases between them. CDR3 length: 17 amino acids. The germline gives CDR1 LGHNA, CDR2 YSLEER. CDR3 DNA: TGCGCCAGCAGCCAAGATGCCGCAGGTCCAACGAACACTGAAGCTTTCTTT. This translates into CASSQDAAGPTNTEAFF.

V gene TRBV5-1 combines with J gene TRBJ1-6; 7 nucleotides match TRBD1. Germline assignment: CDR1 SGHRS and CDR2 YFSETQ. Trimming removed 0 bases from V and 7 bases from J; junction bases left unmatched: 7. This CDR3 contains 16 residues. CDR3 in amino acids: CASSLAVRGSNSPLHF. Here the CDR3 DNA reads TGCGCCAGCAGCTTGGCTGTCAGGGGGAGCAATTCACCCCTCCACTTT.

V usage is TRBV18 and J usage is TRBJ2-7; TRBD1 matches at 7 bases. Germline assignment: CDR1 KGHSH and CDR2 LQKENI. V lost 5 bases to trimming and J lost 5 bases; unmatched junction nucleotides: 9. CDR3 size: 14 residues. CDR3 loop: CASSDRDPTNEQYF. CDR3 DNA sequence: TGTGCCAGCTCAGACAGGGACCCAACCAACGAGCAGTACTTC.

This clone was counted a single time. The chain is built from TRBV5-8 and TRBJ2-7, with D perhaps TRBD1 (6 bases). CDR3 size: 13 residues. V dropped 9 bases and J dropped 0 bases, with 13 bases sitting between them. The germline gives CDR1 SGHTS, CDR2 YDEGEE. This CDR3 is CATSTGSSYEQYF. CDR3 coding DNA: TGTGCCACCTCGACAGGCAGCTCCTACGAGCAGTACTTC.

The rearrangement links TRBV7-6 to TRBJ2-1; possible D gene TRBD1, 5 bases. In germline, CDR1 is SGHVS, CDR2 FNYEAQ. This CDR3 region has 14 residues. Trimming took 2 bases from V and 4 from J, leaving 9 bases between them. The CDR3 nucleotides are TGTGCCAGCAGCTTAAAACAGGAGTACAATGAGCAGTTCTTC. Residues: CASSLKQEYNEQFF.

The CDR3 region is CASSLGTGTYEQYF. The DNA for the CDR3 is TGCGCCAGCAGCTTAGGGACAGGGACCTACGAGCAGTACTTC. V usage is TRBV5-1 and J usage is TRBJ2-7, with 9 bases matching TRBD1. The V segment lost 2 bases and the J segment 2 bases; nucleotides outside the gene matches: 2. There are 14 residues in the CDR3. CDR1 SGHRS and CDR2 YFSETQ come from the germline V gene.

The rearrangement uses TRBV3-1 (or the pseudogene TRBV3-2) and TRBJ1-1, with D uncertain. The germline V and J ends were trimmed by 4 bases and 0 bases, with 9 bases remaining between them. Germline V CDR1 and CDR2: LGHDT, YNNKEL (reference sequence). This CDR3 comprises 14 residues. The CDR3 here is CASSLRLMNTEAFF. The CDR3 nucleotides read TGTGCCAGCAGCCTAAGACTCATGAACACTGAAGCTTTCTTT.

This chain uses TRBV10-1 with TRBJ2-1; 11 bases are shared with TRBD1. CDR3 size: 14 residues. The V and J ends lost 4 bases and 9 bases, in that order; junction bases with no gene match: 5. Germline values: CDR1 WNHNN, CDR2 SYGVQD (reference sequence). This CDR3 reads CASSGDRGSGEQFF. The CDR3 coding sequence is TGCGCCAGCAGTGGGGACAGGGGGAGCGGTGAGCAGTTCTTC.

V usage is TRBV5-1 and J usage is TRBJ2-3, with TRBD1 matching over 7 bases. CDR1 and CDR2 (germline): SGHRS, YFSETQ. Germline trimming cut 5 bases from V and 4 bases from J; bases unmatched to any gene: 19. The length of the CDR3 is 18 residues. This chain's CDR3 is CASSRQGGSRVAADTQYF. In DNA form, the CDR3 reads TGCGCCAGCAGTCGACAGGGTGGGTCCAGAGTGGCGGCAGATACGCAGTATTTT.

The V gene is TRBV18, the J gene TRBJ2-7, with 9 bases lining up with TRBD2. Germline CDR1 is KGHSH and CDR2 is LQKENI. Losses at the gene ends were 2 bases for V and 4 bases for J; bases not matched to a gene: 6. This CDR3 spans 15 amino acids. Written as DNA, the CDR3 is TGTGCCAGCTCACCAGCGGGAGGGCAAAAATACGAGCAGTACTTC. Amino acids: CASSPAGGQKYEQYF.

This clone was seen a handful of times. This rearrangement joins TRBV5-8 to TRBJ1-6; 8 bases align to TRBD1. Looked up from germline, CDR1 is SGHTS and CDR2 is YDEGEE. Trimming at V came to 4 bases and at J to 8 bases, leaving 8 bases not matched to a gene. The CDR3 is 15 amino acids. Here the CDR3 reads CASSPYRGNYSPLHF. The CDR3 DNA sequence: TGTGCCAGCAGCCCCTACAGGGGGAATTATTCACCCCTCCACTTT.

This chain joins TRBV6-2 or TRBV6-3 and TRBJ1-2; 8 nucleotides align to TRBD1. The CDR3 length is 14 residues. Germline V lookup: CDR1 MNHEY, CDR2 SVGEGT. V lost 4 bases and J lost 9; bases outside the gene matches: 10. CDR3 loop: CASSSGQGTMSYTF. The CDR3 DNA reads TGTGCCAGCAGTTCCGGACAGGGTACTATGAGCTACACCTTC.

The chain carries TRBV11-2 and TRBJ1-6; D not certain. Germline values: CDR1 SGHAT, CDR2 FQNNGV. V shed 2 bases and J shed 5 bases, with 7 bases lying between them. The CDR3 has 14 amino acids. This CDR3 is CASSLLPNNSPLHF. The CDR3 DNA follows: TGTGCCAGCAGCTTACTACCGAATAATTCACCCCTCCACTTT.

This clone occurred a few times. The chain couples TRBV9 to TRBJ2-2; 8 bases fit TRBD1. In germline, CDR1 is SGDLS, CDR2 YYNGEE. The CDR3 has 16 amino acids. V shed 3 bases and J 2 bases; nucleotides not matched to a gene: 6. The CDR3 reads CASSGQGAKNTGELFF. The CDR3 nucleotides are TGTGCCAGCAGCGGCCAGGGGGCTAAAAACACCGGGGAGCTGTTTTTT.

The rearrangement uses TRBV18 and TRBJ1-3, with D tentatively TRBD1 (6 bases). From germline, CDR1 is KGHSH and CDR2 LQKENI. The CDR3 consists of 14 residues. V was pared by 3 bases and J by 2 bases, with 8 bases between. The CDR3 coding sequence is TGTGCCAGCTCACCCCAGGGGACTGGAAACACCATATATTTT. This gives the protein CASSPQGTGNTIYF.

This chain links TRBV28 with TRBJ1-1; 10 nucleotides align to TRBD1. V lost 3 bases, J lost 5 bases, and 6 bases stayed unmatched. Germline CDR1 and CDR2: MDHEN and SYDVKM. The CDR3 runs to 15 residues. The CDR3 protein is CASSFPGQGWTEAFF. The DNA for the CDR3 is TGTGCCAGCAGTTTTCCGGGACAGGGGTGGACTGAAGCTTTCTTT.

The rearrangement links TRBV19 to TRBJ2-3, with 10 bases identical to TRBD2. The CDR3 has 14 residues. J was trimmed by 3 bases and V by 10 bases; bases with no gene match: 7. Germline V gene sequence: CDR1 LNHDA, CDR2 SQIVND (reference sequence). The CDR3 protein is CATWGSGGTDTQYF. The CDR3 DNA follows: TGTGCCACCTGGGGTAGCGGGGGGACAGATACGCAGTATTTT.